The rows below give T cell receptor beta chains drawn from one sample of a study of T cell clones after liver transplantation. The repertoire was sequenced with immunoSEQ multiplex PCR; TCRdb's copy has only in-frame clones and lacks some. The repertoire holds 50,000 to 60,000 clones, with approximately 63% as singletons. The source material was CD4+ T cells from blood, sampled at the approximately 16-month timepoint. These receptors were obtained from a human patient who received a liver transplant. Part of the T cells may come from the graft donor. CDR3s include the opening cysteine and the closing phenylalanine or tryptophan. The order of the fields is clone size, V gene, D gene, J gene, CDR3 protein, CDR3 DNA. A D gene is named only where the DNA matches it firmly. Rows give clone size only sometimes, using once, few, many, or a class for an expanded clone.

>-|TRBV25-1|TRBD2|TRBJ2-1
CASSEPSGRQGSYNEQFF
TGTGCCAGCAGTGAGCCTAGCGGGAGGCAGGGCTCCTACAATGAGCAGTTCTTC
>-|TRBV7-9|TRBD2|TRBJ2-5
CASSLAGLAGETQYF
TGTGCCAGCAGCTTAGCAGGGCTAGCGGGGGAGACCCAGTACTTC
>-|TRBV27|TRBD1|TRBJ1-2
CASSRGGGGSGGYTF
TGTGCCAGCTCCCGGGGAGGAGGGGGCTCCGGGGGCTACACCTTC
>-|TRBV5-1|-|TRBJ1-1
CASSLRPTNTEAFF
TGCGCCAGCAGCTTGCGGCCCACGAACACTGAAGCTTTCTTT
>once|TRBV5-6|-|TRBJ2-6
CASSWGDGSGANVLTF
TGTGCCAGCAGCTGGGGGGACGGCTCTGGGGCCAACGTCCTGACTTTC
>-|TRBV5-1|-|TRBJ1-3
CASTPGGNENTIYF
TGCGCCAGCACCCCCGGGGGCAACGAAAACACCATATATTTT
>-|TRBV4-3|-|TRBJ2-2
CASSQDTQNTGELFF
TGCGCCAGCAGCCAAGATACCCAGAACACCGGGGAGCTGTTTTTT
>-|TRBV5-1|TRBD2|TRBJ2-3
CASSRLAGGTDTQYF
TGCGCCAGCAGCCGACTAGCAGGTGGCACAGATACGCAGTATTTT
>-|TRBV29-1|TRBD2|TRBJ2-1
CSVGKGTMDEQFF
TGCAGCGTCGGCAAAGGGACTATGGATGAGCAGTTCTTC
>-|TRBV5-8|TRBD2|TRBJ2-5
CASSSVGLAGGRETQYF
TGTGCCAGCAGCAGCGTCGGACTAGCGGGGGGCCGGGAGACCCAGTACTTC
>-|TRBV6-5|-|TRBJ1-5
CASSQGQPQHF
TGTGCCAGCAGTCAGGGTCAGCCCCAGCATTTT
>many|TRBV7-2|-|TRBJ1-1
CASSLSGREAFF
TGTGCCAGCAGCTTAAGTGGCCGTGAAGCTTTCTTT
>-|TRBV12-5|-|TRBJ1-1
CASGPPMNTEAFF
TGTGCTAGTGGTCCCCCCATGAACACTGAAGCTTTCTTT
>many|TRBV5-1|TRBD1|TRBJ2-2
CASSPGGNTGELFF
TGCGCCAGCAGCCCAGGGGGGAACACCGGGGAGCTGTTTTTT
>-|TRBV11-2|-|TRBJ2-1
CASREWGRNYNEQFF
TGTGCCAGCAGAGAGTGGGGGAGGAACTACAATGAGCAGTTCTTC
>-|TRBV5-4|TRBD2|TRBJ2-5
CASSLRLAGGVETQYF
TGTGCCAGCAGCTTACGACTAGCGGGAGGCGTGGAGACCCAGTACTTC